This T cell receptor (beta chain) originates from a study of T cells after yellow fever vaccination. Broader study findings: Relatively few clonotypes were ones that appeared in both CD4 and CD8 compartments. Subsequent to the booster, the majority of primary-vaccination clones reappeared (around 96% CD4, roughly 90% CD8). Abundant bulk-population clonotypes could contaminate the FACS-sorted repertoires.

For TCR, cDNA came from 5'RACE template switching, which added a universal primer site and UMIs. MiXCR was run by TCRdb on the 5' RACE reads, yielding one entry per CDR3 protein. The table lists 200,000 to 300,000 distinct CDR3 sequences, 10% to 15% of them singletons, with roughly 0.5% in the top ten. This CDR3 is 15 amino acids long. Per the germline V gene, CDR1 is SEHNR and CDR2 is FQNEAQ (reference sequence). The V gene end was trimmed by 2 bases and the J gene end by 9 bases; junction bases not matched to a gene: 8. This clonotype was counted only a few times. The antigen remains undetermined. The V and J genes are TRBV7-9 and TRBJ2-1; 9 positions agree with TRBD2. The specimen comprised CD4+ T cells sorted from PBMCs, sampled 45 days after the yellow fever booster vaccination. The receptor's source is a man aged 25-40 years who received the YFV17D yellow fever vaccine. The CDR3 spells CASSLKGLASPEQFF. As DNA, the CDR3 is TGTGCCAGCAGCTTAAAGGGACTAGCATCCCCTGAGCAGTTCTTC. The full variable domain, in which reference TRBV7-9 and TRBJ2-1 provide the parts outside the CDR3, is DTGVSQNPRHKITKRGQNVTFRCDPISEHNRLYWYRQTLGQGPEFLTYFQNEAQLEKSRLLSDRFSAERPKGSFSTLEIQRTEQGDSAMYLCASSLKGLASPEQFFGPGTRLTVL.